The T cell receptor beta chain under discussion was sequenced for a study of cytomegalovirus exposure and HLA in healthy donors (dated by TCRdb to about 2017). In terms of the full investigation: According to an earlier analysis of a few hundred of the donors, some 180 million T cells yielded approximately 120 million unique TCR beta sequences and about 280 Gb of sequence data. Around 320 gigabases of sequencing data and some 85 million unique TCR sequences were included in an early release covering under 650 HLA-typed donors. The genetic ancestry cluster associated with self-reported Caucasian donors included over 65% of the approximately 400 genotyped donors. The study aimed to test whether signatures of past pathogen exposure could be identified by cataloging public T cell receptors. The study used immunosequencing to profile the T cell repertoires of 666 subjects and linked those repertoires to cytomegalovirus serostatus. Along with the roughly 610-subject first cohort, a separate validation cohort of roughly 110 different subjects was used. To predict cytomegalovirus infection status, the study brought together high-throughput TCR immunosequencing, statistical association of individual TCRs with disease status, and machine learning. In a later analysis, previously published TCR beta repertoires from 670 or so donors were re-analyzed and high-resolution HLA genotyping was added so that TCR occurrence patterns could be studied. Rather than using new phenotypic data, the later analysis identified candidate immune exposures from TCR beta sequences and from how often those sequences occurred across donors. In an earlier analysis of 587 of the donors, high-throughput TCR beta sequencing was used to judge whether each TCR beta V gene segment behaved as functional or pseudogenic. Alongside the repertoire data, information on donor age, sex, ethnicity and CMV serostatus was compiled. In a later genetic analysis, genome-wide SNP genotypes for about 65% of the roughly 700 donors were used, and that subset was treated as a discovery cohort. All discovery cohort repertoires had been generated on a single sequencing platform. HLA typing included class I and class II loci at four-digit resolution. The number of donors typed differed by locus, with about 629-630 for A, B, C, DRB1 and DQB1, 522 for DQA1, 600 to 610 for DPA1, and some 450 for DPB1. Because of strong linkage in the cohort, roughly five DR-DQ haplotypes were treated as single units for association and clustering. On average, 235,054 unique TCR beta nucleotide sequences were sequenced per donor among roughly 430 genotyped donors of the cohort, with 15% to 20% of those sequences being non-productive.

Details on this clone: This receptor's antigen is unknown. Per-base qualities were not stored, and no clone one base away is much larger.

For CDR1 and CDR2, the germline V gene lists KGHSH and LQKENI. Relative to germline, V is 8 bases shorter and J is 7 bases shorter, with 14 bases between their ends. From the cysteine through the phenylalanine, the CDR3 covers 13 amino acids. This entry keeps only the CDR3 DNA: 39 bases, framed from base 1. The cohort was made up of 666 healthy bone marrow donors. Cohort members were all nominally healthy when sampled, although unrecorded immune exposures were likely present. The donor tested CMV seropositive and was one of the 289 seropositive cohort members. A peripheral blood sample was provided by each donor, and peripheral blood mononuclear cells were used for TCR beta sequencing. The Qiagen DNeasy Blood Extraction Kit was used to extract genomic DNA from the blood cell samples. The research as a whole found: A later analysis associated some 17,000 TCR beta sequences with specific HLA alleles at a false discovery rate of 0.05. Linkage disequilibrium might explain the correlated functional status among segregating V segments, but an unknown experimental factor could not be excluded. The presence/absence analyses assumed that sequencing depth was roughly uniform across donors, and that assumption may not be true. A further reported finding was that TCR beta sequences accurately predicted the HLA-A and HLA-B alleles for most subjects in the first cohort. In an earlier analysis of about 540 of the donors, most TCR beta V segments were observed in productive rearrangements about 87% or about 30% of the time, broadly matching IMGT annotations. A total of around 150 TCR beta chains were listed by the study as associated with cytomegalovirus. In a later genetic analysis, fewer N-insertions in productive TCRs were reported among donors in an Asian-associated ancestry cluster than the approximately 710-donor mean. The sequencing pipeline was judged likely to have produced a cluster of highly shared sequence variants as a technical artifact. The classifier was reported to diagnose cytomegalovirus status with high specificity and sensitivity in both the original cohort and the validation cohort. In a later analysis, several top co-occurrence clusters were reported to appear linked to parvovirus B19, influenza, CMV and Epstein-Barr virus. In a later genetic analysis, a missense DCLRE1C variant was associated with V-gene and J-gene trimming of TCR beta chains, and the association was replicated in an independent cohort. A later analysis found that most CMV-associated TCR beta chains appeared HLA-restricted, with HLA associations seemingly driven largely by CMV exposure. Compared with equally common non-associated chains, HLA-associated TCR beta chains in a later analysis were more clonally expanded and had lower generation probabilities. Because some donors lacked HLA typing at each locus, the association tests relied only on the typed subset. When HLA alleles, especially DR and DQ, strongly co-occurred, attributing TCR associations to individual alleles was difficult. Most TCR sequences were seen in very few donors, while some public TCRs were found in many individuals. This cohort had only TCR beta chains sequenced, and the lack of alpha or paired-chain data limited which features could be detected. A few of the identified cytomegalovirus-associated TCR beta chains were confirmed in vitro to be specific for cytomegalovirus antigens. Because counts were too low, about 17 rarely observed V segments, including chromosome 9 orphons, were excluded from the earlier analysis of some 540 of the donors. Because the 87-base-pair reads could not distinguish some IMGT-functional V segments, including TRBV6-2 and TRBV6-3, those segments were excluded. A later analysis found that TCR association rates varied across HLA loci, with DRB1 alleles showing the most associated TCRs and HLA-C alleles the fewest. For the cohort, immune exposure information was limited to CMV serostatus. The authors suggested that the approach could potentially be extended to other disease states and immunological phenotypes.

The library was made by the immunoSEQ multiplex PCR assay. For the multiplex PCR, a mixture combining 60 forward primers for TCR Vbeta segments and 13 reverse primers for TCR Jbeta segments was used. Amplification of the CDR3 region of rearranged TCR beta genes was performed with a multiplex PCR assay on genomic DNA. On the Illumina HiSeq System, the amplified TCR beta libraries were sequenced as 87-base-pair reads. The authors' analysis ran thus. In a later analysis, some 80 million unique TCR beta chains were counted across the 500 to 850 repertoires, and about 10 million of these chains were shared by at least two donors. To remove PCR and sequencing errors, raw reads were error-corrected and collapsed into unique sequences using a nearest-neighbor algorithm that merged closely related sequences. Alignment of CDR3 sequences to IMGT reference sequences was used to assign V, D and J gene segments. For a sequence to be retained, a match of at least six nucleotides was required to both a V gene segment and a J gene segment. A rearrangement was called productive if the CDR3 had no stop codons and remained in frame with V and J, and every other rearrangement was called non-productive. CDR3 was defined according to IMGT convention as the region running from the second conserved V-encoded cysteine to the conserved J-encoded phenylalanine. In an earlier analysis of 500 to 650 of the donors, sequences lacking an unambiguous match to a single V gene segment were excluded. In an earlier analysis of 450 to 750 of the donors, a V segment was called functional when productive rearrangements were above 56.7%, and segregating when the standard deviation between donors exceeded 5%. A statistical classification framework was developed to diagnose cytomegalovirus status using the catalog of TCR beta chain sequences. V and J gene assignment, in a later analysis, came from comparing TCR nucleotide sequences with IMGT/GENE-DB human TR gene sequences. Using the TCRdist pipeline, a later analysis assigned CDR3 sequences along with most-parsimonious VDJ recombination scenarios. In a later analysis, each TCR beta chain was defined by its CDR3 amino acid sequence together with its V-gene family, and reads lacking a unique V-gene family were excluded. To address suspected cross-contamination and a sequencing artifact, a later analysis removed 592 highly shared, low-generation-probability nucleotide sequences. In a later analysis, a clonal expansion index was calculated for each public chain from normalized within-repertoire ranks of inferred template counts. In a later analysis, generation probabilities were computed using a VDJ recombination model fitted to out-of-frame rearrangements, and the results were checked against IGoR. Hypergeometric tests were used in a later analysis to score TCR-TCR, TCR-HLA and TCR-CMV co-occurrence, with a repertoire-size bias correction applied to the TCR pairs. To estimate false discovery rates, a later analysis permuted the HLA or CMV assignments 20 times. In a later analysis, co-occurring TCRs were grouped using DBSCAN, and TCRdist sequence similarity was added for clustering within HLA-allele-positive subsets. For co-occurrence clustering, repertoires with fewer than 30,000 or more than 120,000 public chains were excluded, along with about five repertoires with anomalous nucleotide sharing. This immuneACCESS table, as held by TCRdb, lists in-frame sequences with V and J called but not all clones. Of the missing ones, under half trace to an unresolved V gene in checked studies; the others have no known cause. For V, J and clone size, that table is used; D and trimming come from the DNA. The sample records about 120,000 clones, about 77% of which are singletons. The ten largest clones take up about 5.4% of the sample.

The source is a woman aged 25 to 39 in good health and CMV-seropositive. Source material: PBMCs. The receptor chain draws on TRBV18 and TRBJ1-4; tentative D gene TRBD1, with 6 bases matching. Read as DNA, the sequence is TGTGCCAGCCAGGGGATGAGGATTGAAAAACTGTTTTTT. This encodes CASQGMRIEKLFF.